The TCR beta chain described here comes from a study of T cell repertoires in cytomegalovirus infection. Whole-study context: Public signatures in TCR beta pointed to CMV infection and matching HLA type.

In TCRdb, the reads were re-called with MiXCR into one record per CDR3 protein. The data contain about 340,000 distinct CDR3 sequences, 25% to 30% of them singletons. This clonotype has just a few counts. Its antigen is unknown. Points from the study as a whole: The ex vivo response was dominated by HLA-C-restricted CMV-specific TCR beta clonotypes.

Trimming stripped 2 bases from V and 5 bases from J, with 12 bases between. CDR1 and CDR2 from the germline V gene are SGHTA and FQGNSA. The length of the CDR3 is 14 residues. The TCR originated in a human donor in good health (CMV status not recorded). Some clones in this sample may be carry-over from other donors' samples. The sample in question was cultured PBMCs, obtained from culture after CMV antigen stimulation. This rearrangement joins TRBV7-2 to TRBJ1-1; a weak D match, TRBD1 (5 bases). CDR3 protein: CASSLQGVGTEAFF. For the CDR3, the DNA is TGTGCCAGCAGCTTACAGGGTGTGGGGACTGAAGCTTTCTTT.